The clone carrying this T cell receptor (beta chain) has just a few counts. The junction differs from germline at one of its ends, possibly a read error. This sample was taken from a study of T-cell reconstitution after alpha-beta-depleted transplantation in children. Unique molecular identifiers were incorporated when the TCRbeta library was constructed. TCRdb reprocessed the PCR reads via MiXCR and lists one record per CDR3 protein. The repertoire holds roughly 300,000 distinct CDR3 sequences, with 9.9% as singletons. Sequencing was performed on PBMCs from the stem cell graft donor, taken from the stem cell graft. This clonotype was obtained from a human donor who donated a stem cell graft to a child with SCID.

Here the CDR3 reads CASRATGTGRVGENF. CDR3 bases: TGTGCCAGCAGGGCTACCGGGACAGGGAGGGTGGGTGAGAACTTC. The chain is built from TRBV2 and TRBJ2-4; 9 bases match TRBD1. This CDR3 is built from 15 residues. The germline V gene has CDR1 SNHLY and CDR2 FYNNEI.